This TCR beta chain was recovered during a study of CD8 T cells in Susac syndrome. The study, taken as a whole, reports: Regarding the TCR sequencing and HLA analysis, the study admitted that a relatively small number of individuals were involved.

About 0.5 to 1 ug RNA was reverse transcribed with random hexamers. With immunoSEQ multiplex PCR, TCR beta CDR3 was amplified across 54 Vbeta and 13 Jbeta. TCRdb re-analysed the immunoSEQ multiplex PCR reads in MiXCR, keeping a single row per CDR3 protein. There are about 180,000 distinct CDR3 sequences in the sample; just under 95% occur only once, and around 0.095% lies in the top ten. The V and J ends lost 0 bases and 0 bases respectively, with 3 bases between them. This CDR3 spans 15 amino acids. CDR1 LGHDT and CDR2 YNNKEL come from the germline V gene (reference sequence). The authors sequenced TCR beta from blood CD8+ and CD4+ T cells. A word on this clonotype: Its target is not known.

This chain joins TRBV3-1 and TRBJ2-6; D not certain. The sequenced sample was CD4+ T cells from PBMCs. This receptor was taken from a human donor with Susac syndrome. CDR3 amino acids: CASSQDSSGANVLTF. CDR3 nucleotides: TGTGCCAGCAGCCAAGACAGCTCTGGGGCCAACGTCCTGACTTTC.